These T cell receptor beta chains were read from a single sample in a study of T cells in Graves' hyperthyroidism and ophthalmopathy. One entry per CDR3 protein, called by TCRdb with MiXCR from the multiplex PCR reads. Among 250,000 to 300,000 distinct CDR3 sequences listed, roughly 15% were seen once. Sequenced: blood. The receptor source for this set is a woman between 40 and 55 years old with Graves' hyperthyroidism that later progressed to Graves' ophthalmopathy. Each CDR3 is given with its conserved first and last residue. A D gene is named only where the DNA matches it firmly. The size of a clone is reported for some rows only, either as once, few or many, or as a class for expanded clones.

d_call,cdr3_length,j_call,clone_size,v_call,cdr3_aa
TRBD1,15,TRBJ2-2,many,TRBV9,CASSARDREAGELFF
NA,17,TRBJ1-2,NA,TRBV15,CATSRDHGGIDNYGYTF
NA,15,TRBJ1-1,many,TRBV7-2,CASSLRSDPNTEAFF
TRBD1,16,TRBJ1-5,few,TRBV5-8,CASSLETGASNQPQHF
TRBD1,17,TRBJ2-2,many,TRBV10-3,CAISESSDRGDTGELFF
NA,15,TRBJ1-4,many,TRBV11-2,CASSPHRDPWGKLFF
NA,14,TRBJ2-5,few,TRBV5-1,CASNRGQPQETQYF
TRBD1,15,TRBJ2-5,many,TRBV3-1,CASSPRTGLAETQYF
NA,14,TRBJ1-1,many,TRBV5-1,CASSLEGLNTEAFF
NA,14,TRBJ1-2,few,TRBV20-1,CSAKKDTGNYGYTF
TRBD2,15,TRBJ2-4,NA,TRBV15,CATSRDQVLRGVQYF
TRBD1,15,TRBJ2-5,many,TRBV20-1,CSARGGQGVGETQYF
TRBD1,18,TRBJ1-5,many,TRBV28,CASSLKASRGGSNQPQHF
NA,15,TRBJ1-4,few,TRBV28,CASTSVLPAPEKLFF
NA,15,TRBJ1-3,many,TRBV6-1,CASRSSVSSGNTIYF
TRBD1,14,TRBJ2-5,NA,TRBV11-2,CASSFGQGEETQYF
TRBD2,15,TRBJ2-4,NA,TRBV18,CASSAPSSGTGSRYF
NA,15,TRBJ2-7,many,TRBV7-2,CASSISGGAIYEQYF
TRBD2,16,TRBJ2-3,many,TRBV15,CATRFFTSGITDTQYF
NA,17,TRBJ2-5,NA,TRBV28,CASSLPLRAPFQETQYF
NA,14,TRBJ1-1,many,TRBV5-1,CASSGRGTNTEAFF
NA,13,TRBJ1-2,NA,TRBV29-1,CSVEFGNSYGYTF
TRBD2,17,TRBJ2-7,NA,TRBV20-1,CSARDVGTSSSMGEQYF
TRBD2,15,TRBJ2-1,many,TRBV5-1,CASSRYSGNHNEQFF
TRBD2,17,TRBJ2-7,few,TRBV7-9,CASSLVGSGRARYEQYF
NA,16,TRBJ2-6,many,TRBV5-1,CASSLDPASGANVLTF
NA,15,TRBJ2-7,many,TRBV6-1,CASSKAGRLSYEQYF
NA,14,TRBJ1-5,many,TRBV28,CASSAGHYYQPQHF
NA,15,TRBJ2-3,many,TRBV20-1,CSAPIGGVSTDTQYF
NA,12,TRBJ2-1,NA,TRBV19,CASRRNRGEQFF
NA,13,TRBJ2-5,many,TRBV29-1,CSVTNNERETQYF
TRBD1,15,TRBJ1-1,many,TRBV6-1,CASSSGQGASFTAFF
NA,14,TRBJ1-4,many,TRBV18,CASSPGQINEKLFF
NA,12,TRBJ2-1,many,TRBV19,CASSKAGNEQFF
NA,14,TRBJ1-5,many,TRBV20-1,CSARVGGGDQPQHF
NA,15,TRBJ2-1,NA,TRBV4-1,CASSQEPDSFVEQFF
NA,15,TRBJ2-7,many,TRBV5-1,CASSWDTGTSYEQYF
NA,11,TRBJ2-1,many,TRBV4-1,CASRGTNEQFF
TRBD1,15,TRBJ1-3,many,TRBV28,CASSNGQGAGNTIYF
NA,11,TRBJ2-3,many,TRBV30,CACSTRDTQYF
TRBD2,14,TRBJ2-7,many,TRBV6-1,CASSYARERYEQYF
NA,15,TRBJ1-5,NA,TRBV3-1,CASSQVHGSNQPQHF
TRBD2,15,TRBJ2-5,NA,TRBV9,CASSVDGTRGQTQYF
NA,14,TRBJ1-6,many,TRBV27,CASSSSSYNSPLHF
NA,13,TRBJ1-2,NA,TRBV6-1,CASSEVGRYGYTF
NA,14,TRBJ1-2,NA,TRBV5-1,CASSLAHSFYGYTF
NA,15,TRBJ2-5,NA,TRBV20-1,CSAFTNSGFQETQYF
NA,13,TRBJ2-7,many,TRBV15,CATSRASNYEQYF
TRBD1,11,TRBJ2-7,NA,TRBV29-1,CSVEQDREQYF
TRBD1,16,TRBJ1-6,few,TRBV12-3/TRBV12-4,CASSLGPGQGNSPLHF
TRBD1,14,TRBJ1-2,once,TRBV28,CASRFATGGYGYTF
NA,16,TRBJ1-1,few,TRBV4-2,CASSPRPSAGNTEAFF
TRBD1,14,TRBJ2-4,many,TRBV20-1,CSARGTGAKNIQYF
NA,12,TRBJ1-3,many,TRBV2,CASSGTGNTIYF
TRBD2,19,TRBJ2-3,many,TRBV28,CASRPSPASGRAMGDTQYF
NA,14,TRBJ1-5,many,TRBV18,CASSPTQGSQPQHF
NA,13,TRBJ2-3,many,TRBV6-1,CASTSNNGDTQYF
TRBD2,15,TRBJ2-1,many,TRBV27,CASTHSGRGDNEQFF
NA,15,TRBJ1-5,NA,TRBV4-1,CASSQLGPEDQPQHF
TRBD2,15,TRBJ2-7,NA,TRBV4-1,CASSQVDASGYEQYF